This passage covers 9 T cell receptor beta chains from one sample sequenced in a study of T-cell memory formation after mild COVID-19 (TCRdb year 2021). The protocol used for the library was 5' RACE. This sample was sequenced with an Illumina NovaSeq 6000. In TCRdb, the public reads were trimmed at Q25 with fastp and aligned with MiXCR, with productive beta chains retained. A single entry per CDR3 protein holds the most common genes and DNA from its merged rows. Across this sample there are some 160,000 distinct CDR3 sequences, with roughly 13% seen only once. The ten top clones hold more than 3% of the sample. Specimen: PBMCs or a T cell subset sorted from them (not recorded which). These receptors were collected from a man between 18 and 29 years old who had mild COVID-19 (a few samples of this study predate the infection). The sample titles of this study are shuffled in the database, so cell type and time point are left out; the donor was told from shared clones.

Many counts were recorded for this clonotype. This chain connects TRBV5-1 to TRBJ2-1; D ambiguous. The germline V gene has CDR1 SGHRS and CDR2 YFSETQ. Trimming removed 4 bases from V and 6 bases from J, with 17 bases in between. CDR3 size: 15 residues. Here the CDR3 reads CASSAIGRGGNEQFF. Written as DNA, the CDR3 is TGCGCCAGCAGCGCCATAGGAAGAGGCGGCAATGAGCAGTTCTTC. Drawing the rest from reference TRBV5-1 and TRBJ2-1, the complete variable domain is KAGVTQTPRYLIKTRGQQVTLSCSPISGHRSVSWYQQTPGQGLQFLFEYFSETQRNKGNFPGRFSGRQFSNSRSEMNVSTLELGDSALYLCASSAIGRGGNEQFFGPGTRLTVL.

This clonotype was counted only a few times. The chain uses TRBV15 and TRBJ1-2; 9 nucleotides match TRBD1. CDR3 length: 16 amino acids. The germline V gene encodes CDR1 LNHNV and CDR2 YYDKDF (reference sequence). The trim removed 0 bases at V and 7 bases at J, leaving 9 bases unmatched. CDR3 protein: CATSRDYGTGRRGYTF. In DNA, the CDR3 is TGTGCCACCAGCAGAGATTACGGGACAGGGAGACGTGGCTACACCTTC.

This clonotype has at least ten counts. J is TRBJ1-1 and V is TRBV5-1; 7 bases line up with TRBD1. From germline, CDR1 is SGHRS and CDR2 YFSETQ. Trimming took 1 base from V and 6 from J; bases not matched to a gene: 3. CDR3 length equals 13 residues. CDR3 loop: CASSLPTGAEAFF. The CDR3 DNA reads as TGCGCCAGCAGCTTGCCCACAGGGGCTGAAGCTTTCTTT.

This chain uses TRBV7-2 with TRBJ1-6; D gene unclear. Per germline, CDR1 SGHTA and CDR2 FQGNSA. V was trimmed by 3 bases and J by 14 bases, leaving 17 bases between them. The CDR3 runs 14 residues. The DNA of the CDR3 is TGTGCCAGCAGCTTGGGAGGACGAGGTGAATCCCTCCACTTT. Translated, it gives CASSLGGRGESLHF.

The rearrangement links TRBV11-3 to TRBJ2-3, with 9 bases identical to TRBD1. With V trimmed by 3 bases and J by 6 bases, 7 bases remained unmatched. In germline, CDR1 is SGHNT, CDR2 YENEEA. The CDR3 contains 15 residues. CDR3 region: CASSFLGQGVDTQYF. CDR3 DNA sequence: TGTGCCAGCAGCTTTCTGGGACAGGGAGTCGATACGCAGTATTTT.

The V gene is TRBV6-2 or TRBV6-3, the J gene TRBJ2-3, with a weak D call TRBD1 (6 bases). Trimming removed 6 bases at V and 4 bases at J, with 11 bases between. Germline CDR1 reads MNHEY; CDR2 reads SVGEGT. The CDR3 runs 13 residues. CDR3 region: CASRITGSDTQYF. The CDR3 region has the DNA TGTGCCAGCAGGATAACAGGGTCAGATACGCAGTATTTT.

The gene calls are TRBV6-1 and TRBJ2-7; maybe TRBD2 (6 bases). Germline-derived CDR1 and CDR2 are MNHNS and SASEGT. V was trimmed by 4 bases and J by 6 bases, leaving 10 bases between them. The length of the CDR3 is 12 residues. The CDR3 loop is CASSGLLAEQYF. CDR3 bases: TGTGCCAGCAGTGGATTACTAGCCGAGCAGTACTTC.

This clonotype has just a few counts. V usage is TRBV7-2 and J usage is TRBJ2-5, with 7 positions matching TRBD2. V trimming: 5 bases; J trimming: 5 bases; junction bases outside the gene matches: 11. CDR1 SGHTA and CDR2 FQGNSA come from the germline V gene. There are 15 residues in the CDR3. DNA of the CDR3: TGTGCCAGCAGCCCAATAGAGACTAGCCGGGAGACCCAGTACTTC. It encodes CASSPIETSRETQYF.

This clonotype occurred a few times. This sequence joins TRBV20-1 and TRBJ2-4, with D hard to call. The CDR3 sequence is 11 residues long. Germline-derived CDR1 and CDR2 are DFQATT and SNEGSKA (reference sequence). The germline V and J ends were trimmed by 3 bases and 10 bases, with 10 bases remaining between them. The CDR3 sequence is CSARATLIQYF. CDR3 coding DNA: TGCAGTGCTAGGGCGACGTTGATTCAGTACTTC.